This TCR beta chain was recovered during a study of T cells in localized non-small cell lung cancer. Sequencing used immunoSEQ multiplex PCR; TCRdb keeps in-frame clones, though not all of them. The table shows around 96,000 clones, with around 90% occurring only once. With regard to this clone: The target antigen is unknown.

V lost 3 bases, J lost 6 bases, and 12 bases lay in between. The CDR3 spans 14 residues. Germline CDR1 is LNHDA and CDR2 is SQIVND (reference sequence). Whole-study findings and limits: There were a median around 59 of the top 100 tumor clones appearing in adjacent lung. Maximal T cell clonality occurred in uninvolved adjacent lung, with tumor ranking below it.

Material: PBMCs, obtained before any cancer treatment. The origin of this receptor is a woman aged 40-70 years with stage II squamous cell lung carcinoma. The chain joins TRBV19 to TRBJ2-4, with D unresolved. The CDR3 sequence is CASSIRVGRNIQYF. The CDR3 coding sequence is TGTGCCAGTAGTATCCGTGTGGGTAGAAACATTCAGTACTTC.